The present entry profiles one T cell receptor (beta chain) with its context. Enrollees, about 18 to 89 years old, lived in about two dozen US areas. Donors in Cohort 3 counted as recovered after two negative PCRs, clearance, or symptom resolution. The data stem from a study of blood T cell repertoires in COVID-19. About the study: COVID-19 samples, acute and convalescent, were from the United States, Italy and Spain. T cells, B-cell-depleted T cells, or PBMCs supplied cDNA or gDNA.

TCRdb's copy holds only in-frame clones and misses some; the assay was immunoSEQ multiplex PCR. Among around 200,000 clones listed, about 89% were seen once. Germline lookup yields CDR1 SEHNR and CDR2 FQNEAQ (reference sequence). This CDR3 spans 14 amino acids. After removal of 5 bases from V and 4 bases from J, the junction contained 3 bases not matched to a gene. V is TRBV7-9 and J is TRBJ2-5; TRBD2 aligns across 11 bases. Sequenced: PBMCs or T cells enriched from blood (not recorded which). This TCR was sampled from a woman aged 18-29 years who had recovered from COVID-19. The CDR3 bases are TGTGCCAGCAGCGGTAGCGGGAGGGGAGAGACCCAGTACTTC. Amino acids: CASSGSGRGETQYF.